This is a list of T cell receptor beta chains from one sample in a study of blood T cell repertoires in COVID-19. TCRdb's copy holds only in-frame clones and misses some; the assay was immunoSEQ multiplex PCR. The table includes 87,000 or so clones, approximately 86% detected once. The source material was peripheral blood. Receptors were obtained from a man aged 35-49 years with acute or convalescent COVID-19. Both conserved end residues are part of each CDR3. Each record gives: V gene, clone size, J gene, D gene, CDR3 protein, CDR3 DNA. A D gene is named only where the DNA matches it firmly. The size of a clone is reported for some rows only, either as once, few or many, or as a class for expanded clones.

TRBV2	NA	TRBJ2-7	TRBD2	CASSEYQREHYEQYF	TGTGCCAGCAGTGAATACCAGCGGGAACACTACGAGCAGTACTTC
TRBV5-6	NA	TRBJ2-3	NA	CASSSGYRGTDTQYF	TGTGCCAGCAGCTCGGGCTACAGGGGCACAGATACGCAGTATTTT
TRBV5-1	NA	TRBJ2-5	TRBD1	CASSYSGTGHVGTQETQYF	TGCGCCAGCAGTTATTCCGGGACAGGTCACGTCGGGACACAAGAGACCCAGTACTTC
TRBV4-2	NA	TRBJ1-1	NA	CASSQSTVKDTEAFF	TGTGCCAGCAGCCAGTCGACAGTCAAGGACACTGAAGCTTTCTTT
TRBV28	NA	TRBJ1-2	TRBD1	CASSIPGQGAHGYTF	TGTGCCAGCAGTATACCGGGACAGGGGGCGCACGGCTACACCTTC
TRBV9	NA	TRBJ1-1	TRBD1	CASSPRQGDTEAFF	TGTGCCAGCAGCCCCCGACAGGGAGACACTGAAGCTTTCTTT
TRBV12-3/TRBV12-4	NA	TRBJ2-3	NA	CASSWGSTDTQYF	TGTGCCAGCAGTTGGGGCAGCACAGATACGCAGTATTTT
TRBV19	NA	TRBJ1-1	NA	CASSIAVGAEAFF	TGTGCCAGTAGTATCGCCGTCGGAGCTGAAGCTTTCTTT
TRBV4-2	NA	TRBJ2-1	TRBD2	CASSRTGGRQFF	TGTGCCAGCAGCCGTACGGGGGGGCGGCAGTTCTTC
TRBV7-2	NA	TRBJ2-7	TRBD1	CASSLDRVTGEQYF	TGTGCCAGCAGCCTCGACAGGGTGACCGGCGAGCAGTACTTC
TRBV5-5	NA	TRBJ1-4	NA	CASSLALVNEKLFF	TGTGCCAGCAGCCTCGCTTTAGTAAATGAAAAACTGTTTTTT
TRBV4-3	once	TRBJ1-2	TRBD1	CASSQDFPGTANYGYTF	TGCGCCAGCAGCCAAGATTTCCCGGGGACAGCTAACTATGGCTACACCTTC
TRBV19	NA	TRBJ1-6	NA	CASSIRGGHSPLHF	TGTGCCAGTAGTATCAGAGGTGGTCATTCACCCCTCCACTTT
TRBV10-3	NA	TRBJ2-3	NA	CAISELTTILATDTQYF	TGTGCCATCAGTGAGTTGACTACTATACTGGCCACAGATACGCAGTATTTT
TRBV5-6	NA	TRBJ2-3	TRBD2	CASSLYVAGGITDTQYF	TGTGCCAGCAGCTTGTATGTTGCGGGGGGGATCACAGATACGCAGTATTTT
TRBV29-1	few	TRBJ1-2	NA	CSVGQGGNYGYTF	TGCAGCGTTGGGCAGGGAGGTAACTATGGCTACACCTTC
TRBV7-2	NA	TRBJ2-3	NA	CASSPLTVGGTDTQYF	TGTGCCAGCAGCCCGCTGACGGTCGGGGGCACAGATACGCAGTATTTT
TRBV7-9	NA	TRBJ2-5	TRBD2	CASSKGLGLARETQYF	TGTGCCAGCAGCAAGGGTCTGGGACTAGCTAGGGAGACCCAGTACTTC
TRBV11-2	NA	TRBJ1-5	NA	CASSLNSGANQPQHF	TGTGCCAGCAGCTTAAATTCAGGGGCTAATCAGCCCCAGCATTTT